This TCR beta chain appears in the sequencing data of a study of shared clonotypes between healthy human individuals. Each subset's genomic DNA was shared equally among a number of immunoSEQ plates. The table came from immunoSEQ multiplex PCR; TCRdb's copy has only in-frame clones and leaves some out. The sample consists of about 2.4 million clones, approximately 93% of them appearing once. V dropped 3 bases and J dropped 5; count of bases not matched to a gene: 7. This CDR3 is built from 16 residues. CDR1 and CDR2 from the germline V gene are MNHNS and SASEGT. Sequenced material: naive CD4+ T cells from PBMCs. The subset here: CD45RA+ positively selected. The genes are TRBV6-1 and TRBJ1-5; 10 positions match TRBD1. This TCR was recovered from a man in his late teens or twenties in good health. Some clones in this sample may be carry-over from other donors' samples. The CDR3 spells CASSDPTGGGDQPQHF. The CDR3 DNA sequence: TGTGCCAGCAGTGACCCGACAGGGGGCGGCGATCAGCCCCAGCATTTT.